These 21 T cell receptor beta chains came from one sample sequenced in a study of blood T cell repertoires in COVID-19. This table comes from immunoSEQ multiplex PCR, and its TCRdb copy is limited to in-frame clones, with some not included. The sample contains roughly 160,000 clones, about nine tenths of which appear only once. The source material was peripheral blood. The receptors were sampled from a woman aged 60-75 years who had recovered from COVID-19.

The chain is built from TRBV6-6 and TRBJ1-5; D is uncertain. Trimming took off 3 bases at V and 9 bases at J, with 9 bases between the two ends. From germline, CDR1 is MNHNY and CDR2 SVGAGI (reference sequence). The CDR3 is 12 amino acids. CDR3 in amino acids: CASSYPAGPQHF. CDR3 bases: TGTGCCAGCAGTTATCCCGCGGGGCCCCAGCATTTT.

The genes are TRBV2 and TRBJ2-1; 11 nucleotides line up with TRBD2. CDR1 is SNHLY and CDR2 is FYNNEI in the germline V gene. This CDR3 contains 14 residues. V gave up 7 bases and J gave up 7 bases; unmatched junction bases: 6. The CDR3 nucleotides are TGTGCCAGCACCTTAGCGGGGGGGTCTAATGAGCAGTTCTTC. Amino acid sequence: CASTLAGGSNEQFF.

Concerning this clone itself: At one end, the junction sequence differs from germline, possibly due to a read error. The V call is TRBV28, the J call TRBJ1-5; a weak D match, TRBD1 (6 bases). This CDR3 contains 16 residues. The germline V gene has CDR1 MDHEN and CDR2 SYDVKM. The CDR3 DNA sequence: TGTACCAGCAGTGGAACCACAGGGAGGGGGTATCAGCCCCAGCATTTT. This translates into CTSSGTTGRGYQPQHF.

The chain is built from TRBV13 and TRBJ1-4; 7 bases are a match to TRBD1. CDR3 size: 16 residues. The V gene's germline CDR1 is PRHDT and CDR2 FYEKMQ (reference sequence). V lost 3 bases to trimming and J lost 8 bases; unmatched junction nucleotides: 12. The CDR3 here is CASSFRPLTGLEKLFF. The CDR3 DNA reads TGTGCCAGCAGCTTTAGACCCCTGACAGGGCTCGAAAAACTGTTTTTT.

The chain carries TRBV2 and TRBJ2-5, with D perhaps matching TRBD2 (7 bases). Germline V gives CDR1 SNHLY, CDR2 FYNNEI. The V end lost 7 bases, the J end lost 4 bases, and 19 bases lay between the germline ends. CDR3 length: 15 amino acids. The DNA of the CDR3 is TGTGCCAGCAACACCATGGGGGGGGGCGGAGAGACCCAGTACTTC. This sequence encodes CASNTMGGGGETQYF.

This CDR3 reads CASSPPSSVQETQYF. CDR3 DNA: TGTGCCAGCTCACCCCCTTCTAGCGTACAAGAGACCCAGTACTTC. V gene TRBV18 combines with J gene TRBJ2-5, with D tentatively TRBD2 (6 bases). CDR1 and CDR2 from the germline V gene are KGHSH and LQKENI. CDR3 size: 15 residues. The germline V and J ends were trimmed by 3 bases and 2 bases, with 13 bases remaining between them.

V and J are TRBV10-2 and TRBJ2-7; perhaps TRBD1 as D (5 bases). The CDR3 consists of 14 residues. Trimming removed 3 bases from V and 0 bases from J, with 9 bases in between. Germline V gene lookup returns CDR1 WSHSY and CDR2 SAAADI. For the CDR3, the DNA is TGCGCCAGCAGTGAAAGCAGGGCCTCCTACGAGCAGTACTTC. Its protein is CASSESRASYEQYF.

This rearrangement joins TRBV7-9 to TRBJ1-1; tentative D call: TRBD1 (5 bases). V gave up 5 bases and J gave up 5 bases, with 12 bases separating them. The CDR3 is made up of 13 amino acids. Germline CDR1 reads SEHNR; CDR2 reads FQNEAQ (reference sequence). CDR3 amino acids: CASSPTGDTEAFF. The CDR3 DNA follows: TGTGCCAGCAGCCCAACAGGAGATACTGAAGCTTTCTTT.

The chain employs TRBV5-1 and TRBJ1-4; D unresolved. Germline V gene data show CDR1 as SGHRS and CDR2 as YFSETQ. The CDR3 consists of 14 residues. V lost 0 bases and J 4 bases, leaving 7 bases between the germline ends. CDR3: CASSLESRNEKLFF. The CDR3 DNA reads TGCGCCAGCAGCTTGGAGAGTCGTAATGAAAAACTGTTTTTT. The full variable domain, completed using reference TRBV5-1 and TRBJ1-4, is KAGVTQTPRYLIKTRGQQVTLSCSPISGHRSVSWYQQTPGQGLQFLFEYFSETQRNKGNFPGRFSGRQFSNSRSEMNVSTLELGDSALYLCASSLESRNEKLFFGSGTQLSVL.

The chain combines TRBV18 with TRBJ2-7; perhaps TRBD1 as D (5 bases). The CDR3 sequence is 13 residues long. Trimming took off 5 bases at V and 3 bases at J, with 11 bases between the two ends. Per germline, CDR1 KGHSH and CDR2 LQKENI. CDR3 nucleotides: TGTGCCAGCTCAATCCGACAGAACTACGAGCAGTACTTC. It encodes CASSIRQNYEQYF. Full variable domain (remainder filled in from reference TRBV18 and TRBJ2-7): NAGVMQNPRHLVRRRGQEARLRCSPMKGHSHVYWYRQLPEEGLKFMVYLQKENIIDESGMPKERFSAEFPKEGPSILRIQQVVRGDSAAYFCASSIRQNYEQYFGPGTRLTVT.

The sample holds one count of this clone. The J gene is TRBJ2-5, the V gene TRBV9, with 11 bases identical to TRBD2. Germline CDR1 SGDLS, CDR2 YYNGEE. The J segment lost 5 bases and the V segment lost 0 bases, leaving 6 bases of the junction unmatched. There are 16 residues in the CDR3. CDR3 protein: CASSVGLAGGRETQYF. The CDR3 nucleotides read TGTGCCAGCAGCGTAGGGCTAGCGGGGGGCCGGGAGACCCAGTACTTC.

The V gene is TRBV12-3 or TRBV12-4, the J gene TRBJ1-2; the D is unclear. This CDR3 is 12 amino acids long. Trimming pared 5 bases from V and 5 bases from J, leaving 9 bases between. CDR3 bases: TGTGCCAGCAGTCCCCCACAGTATGGCTACACCTTC. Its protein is CASSPPQYGYTF.

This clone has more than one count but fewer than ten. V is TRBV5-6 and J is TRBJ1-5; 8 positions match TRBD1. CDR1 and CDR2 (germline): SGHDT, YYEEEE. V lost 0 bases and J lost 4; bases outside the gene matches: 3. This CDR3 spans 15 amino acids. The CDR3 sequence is CASSLGTGRNQPQHF. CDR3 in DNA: TGTGCCAGCAGCTTGGGGACAGGGAGGAATCAGCCCCAGCATTTT.

The CDR3 sequence: CASSLRRDNEQFF. CDR3 DNA: TGTGCCAGTAGTCTCAGGAGGGACAATGAGCAGTTCTTC. J is TRBJ2-1 and V is TRBV19, with D maybe TRBD2 (6 bases). The V and J ends lost 5 bases and 5 bases respectively, with 10 bases between them. The length of the CDR3 is 13 residues. Germline CDR1 reads LNHDA; CDR2 reads SQIVND (reference sequence).

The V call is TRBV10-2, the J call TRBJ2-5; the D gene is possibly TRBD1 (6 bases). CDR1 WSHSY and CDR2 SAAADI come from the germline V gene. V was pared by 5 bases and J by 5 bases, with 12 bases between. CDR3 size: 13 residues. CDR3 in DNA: TGCGCCAGCAGTCTACAGGGACGTGAGACCCAGTACTTC. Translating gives CASSLQGRETQYF.

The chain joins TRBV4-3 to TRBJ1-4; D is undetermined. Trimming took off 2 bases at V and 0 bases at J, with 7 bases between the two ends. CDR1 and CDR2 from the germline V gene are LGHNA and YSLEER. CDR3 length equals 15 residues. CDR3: CASSQRLATNEKLFF. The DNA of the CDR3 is TGCGCCAGCAGCCAAAGACTTGCAACTAATGAAAAACTGTTTTTT.

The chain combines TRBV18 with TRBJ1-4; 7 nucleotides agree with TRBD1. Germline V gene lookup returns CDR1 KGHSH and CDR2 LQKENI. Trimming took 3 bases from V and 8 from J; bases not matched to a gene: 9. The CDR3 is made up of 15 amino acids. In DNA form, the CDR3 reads TGTGCCAGCTCACCGATTACAGGGGCCAAAGAAAAACTGTTTTTT. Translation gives CASSPITGAKEKLFF.

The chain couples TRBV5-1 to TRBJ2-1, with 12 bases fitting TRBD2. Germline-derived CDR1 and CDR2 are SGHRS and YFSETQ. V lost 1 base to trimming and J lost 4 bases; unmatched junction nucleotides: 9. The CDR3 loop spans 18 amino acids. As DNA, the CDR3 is TGCGCCAGCAGCTTGTCTGCTAGCGGGGGGGGGATTTACAATGAGCAGTTCTTC. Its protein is CASSLSASGGGIYNEQFF.

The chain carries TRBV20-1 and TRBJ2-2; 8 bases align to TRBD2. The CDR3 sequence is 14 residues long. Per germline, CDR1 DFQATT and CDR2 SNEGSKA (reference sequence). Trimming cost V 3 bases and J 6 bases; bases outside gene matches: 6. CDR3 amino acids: CSASRIAGSGELFF. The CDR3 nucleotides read TGCAGTGCTAGTAGGATAGCGGGGTCCGGGGAGCTGTTTTTT.

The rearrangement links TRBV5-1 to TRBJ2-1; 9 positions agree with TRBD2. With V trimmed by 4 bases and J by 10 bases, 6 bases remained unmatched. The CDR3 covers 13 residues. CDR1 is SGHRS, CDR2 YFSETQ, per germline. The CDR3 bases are TGCGCCAGCAGCCCGGGACTAGCTCGGGAGCAGTTCTTC. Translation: CASSPGLAREQFF.

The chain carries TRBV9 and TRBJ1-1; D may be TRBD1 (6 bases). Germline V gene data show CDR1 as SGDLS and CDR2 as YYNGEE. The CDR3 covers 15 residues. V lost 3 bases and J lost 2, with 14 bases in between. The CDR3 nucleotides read TGTGCCAGCAGCGAGGGGGTCAGCTACAACACTGAAGCTTTCTTT. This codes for CASSEGVSYNTEAFF.